Listed below are T cell receptor beta chains from one sample, sequenced in a study of blood T cell repertoires in COVID-19. The table came from immunoSEQ multiplex PCR; TCRdb's copy has only in-frame clones and leaves some out. The data show over 100,000 clones, about 88% seen once. Input material: peripheral blood. The receptors stem from a man aged 35 to 55 with acute or convalescent COVID-19. The CDR3 runs from the conserved cysteine through the conserved F or W. D genes are given only for firm matches. The listing skips clone size in some rows; elsewhere it reads once, few, many or a size class.

abundance: NA; d_gene: TRBD2; j_gene: TRBJ2-7; v_gene: TRBV7-2; CDR3aa: CASSLQRGAGEQYF; CDR3nt: TGTGCCAGCAGCTTACAGCGGGGGGCGGGGGAGCAGTACTTC
abundance: NA; d_gene: TRBD1; j_gene: TRBJ2-6; v_gene: TRBV4-2; CDR3aa: CASSLFTRTGQSGANVLTF; CDR3nt: TGTGCCAGCAGCCTCTTTACGAGGACAGGGCAATCTGGGGCCAACGTCCTGACTTTC
abundance: NA; d_gene: TRBD1; j_gene: TRBJ2-7; v_gene: TRBV30; CDR3aa: CARREPGQGAREQYF; CDR3nt: TGTGCCCGCCGCGAGCCGGGACAGGGGGCGAGGGAGCAGTACTTC
abundance: NA; d_gene: TRBD2; j_gene: TRBJ2-7; v_gene: TRBV27; CDR3aa: CASRGIAGGLEQYF; CDR3nt: TGTGCCTCCAGGGGAATAGCGGGAGGGCTCGAGCAGTACTTC
abundance: NA; d_gene: NA; j_gene: TRBJ1-6; v_gene: TRBV6-5; CDR3aa: CASSYSREANSPLHF; CDR3nt: TGTGCCAGCAGTTACTCGAGGGAGGCGAATTCACCCCTCCACTTT
abundance: NA; d_gene: TRBD1; j_gene: TRBJ1-4; v_gene: TRBV28; CDR3aa: CASSLHGTGNEKLFF; CDR3nt: TGTGCCAGCAGTCTCCACGGGACAGGGAATGAAAAACTGTTTTTT
abundance: once; d_gene: TRBD2; j_gene: TRBJ2-1; v_gene: TRBV5-1; CDR3aa: CASSPGVAGLPRDEQFF; CDR3nt: TGCGCCAGCAGCCCCGGGGTAGCGGGGCTCCCGAGAGATGAGCAGTTCTTC
abundance: few; d_gene: NA; j_gene: TRBJ2-7; v_gene: TRBV18; CDR3aa: CASSPGVGAEQYF; CDR3nt: TGTGCCAGCTCACCCGGGGTGGGTGCCGAGCAGTACTTC
abundance: NA; d_gene: NA; j_gene: TRBJ1-1; v_gene: TRBV15; CDR3aa: CATRLNRDTEAFF; CDR3nt: TGTGCCACGCGCCTTAACAGGGATACTGAAGCTTTCTTT
abundance: NA; d_gene: NA; j_gene: TRBJ2-2; v_gene: TRBV5-1; CDR3aa: CASSLVAGSANTGELFF; CDR3nt: TGCGCCAGCAGCTTGGTGGCGGGCTCCGCGAACACCGGGGAGCTGTTTTTT
abundance: NA; d_gene: NA; j_gene: TRBJ1-4; v_gene: TRBV15; CDR3aa: CATSRARRVDEKLFF; CDR3nt: TGTGCCACCAGCAGAGCCCGACGGGTGGATGAAAAACTGTTTTTT
abundance: once; d_gene: TRBD1; j_gene: TRBJ2-7; v_gene: TRBV11-1; CDR3aa: CASGYLRGQHEQYF; CDR3nt: TGTGCCAGCGGCTACCTCAGGGGGCAACACGAGCAGTACTTC
abundance: NA; d_gene: NA; j_gene: TRBJ2-7; v_gene: TRBV3-1/TRBV3-2; CDR3aa: CASSQERITAYEQYF; CDR3nt: TGTGCCAGCAGCCAAGAGAGAATCACAGCCTACGAGCAGTACTTC
abundance: NA; d_gene: NA; j_gene: TRBJ1-1; v_gene: TRBV7-9; CDR3aa: CASREGWDTEAFF; CDR3nt: TGTGCCAGCAGGGAGGGTTGGGACACTGAAGCTTTCTTT
abundance: NA; d_gene: NA; j_gene: TRBJ1-6; v_gene: TRBV7-8; CDR3aa: CASSLYGGADSNSPLHF; CDR3nt: TGTGCCAGCAGCTTATATGGCGGAGCGGACTCTAATTCACCCCTCCACTTT
abundance: NA; d_gene: NA; j_gene: TRBJ1-4; v_gene: TRBV27; CDR3aa: CASSSGLRGEKLFF; CDR3nt: TGTGCCAGCAGTTCGGGCCTTAGGGGAGAAAAACTGTTTTTT
abundance: NA; d_gene: TRBD1; j_gene: TRBJ2-5; v_gene: TRBV7-9; CDR3aa: CASSSTGGAETQYF; CDR3nt: TGTGCCAGCAGCTCGACAGGGGGCGCGGAGACCCAGTACTTC
abundance: once; d_gene: TRBD2; j_gene: TRBJ2-5; v_gene: TRBV5-1; CDR3aa: CASSSSSGGRETQYF; CDR3nt: TGCGCCAGCAGCTCTTCTAGCGGGGGCCGGGAGACCCAGTACTTC
abundance: NA; d_gene: TRBD2; j_gene: TRBJ2-7; v_gene: TRBV5-5; CDR3aa: CASSLSARTSGQYEQYF; CDR3nt: TGTGCCAGCAGCTTGTCCGCCAGAACTAGCGGGCAGTACGAGCAGTACTTC
abundance: NA; d_gene: TRBD2; j_gene: TRBJ2-1; v_gene: TRBV5-1; CDR3aa: CASSLREGAPNEQFF; CDR3nt: TGCGCCAGCAGCTTACGGGAGGGCGCCCCCAATGAGCAGTTCTTC
abundance: NA; d_gene: NA; j_gene: TRBJ2-5; v_gene: TRBV4-1; CDR3aa: CASSQAGYKGETQYF; CDR3nt: TGCGCCAGCAGCCAAGCGGGGTATAAGGGAGAGACCCAGTACTTC
abundance: NA; d_gene: TRBD1; j_gene: TRBJ2-2; v_gene: TRBV19; CDR3aa: CASSKGQPGELFF; CDR3nt: TGTGCCAGTAGTAAGGGACAGCCCGGGGAGCTGTTTTTT
abundance: NA; d_gene: NA; j_gene: TRBJ2-3; v_gene: TRBV2; CDR3aa: CASSEARTDTQYF; CDR3nt: TGTGCCAGCAGTGAGGCCCGAACAGATACGCAGTATTTT
abundance: NA; d_gene: TRBD1; j_gene: TRBJ2-3; v_gene: TRBV6-2/TRBV6-3; CDR3aa: CASTPQGSIGTDTQYF; CDR3nt: TGTGCCAGCACCCCACAGGGGTCTATCGGCACAGATACGCAGTATTTT
abundance: NA; d_gene: NA; j_gene: TRBJ1-1; v_gene: TRBV28; CDR3aa: CASSPPPGGGNTEAFF; CDR3nt: TGTGCCAGCAGTCCCCCCCCCGGTGGGGGCAACACTGAAGCTTTCTTT
abundance: many; d_gene: TRBD2; j_gene: TRBJ2-4; v_gene: TRBV2; CDR3aa: CASSQKTSGPAKNIQYF; CDR3nt: TGTGCCAGCAGTCAGAAGACTAGCGGACCAGCCAAAAACATTCAGTACTTC
abundance: NA; d_gene: NA; j_gene: TRBJ1-3; v_gene: TRBV7-8; CDR3aa: CASSLSRGAGGGNTIYF; CDR3nt: TGTGCCAGCAGCCTGAGTCGCGGAGCCGGCGGCGGAAACACCATATATTTT
abundance: few; d_gene: TRBD2; j_gene: TRBJ2-7; v_gene: TRBV11-2; CDR3aa: CASSTLAGSSYEQYF; CDR3nt: TGTGCCAGCAGCACTTTAGCGGGGAGCTCCTACGAGCAGTACTTC
abundance: NA; d_gene: NA; j_gene: TRBJ1-1; v_gene: TRBV18; CDR3aa: CASSPPGARGNTEAFF; CDR3nt: TGTGCCAGCTCACCACCCGGGGCGCGGGGGAACACTGAAGCTTTCTTT
abundance: NA; d_gene: TRBD1; j_gene: TRBJ2-7; v_gene: TRBV10-3; CDR3aa: CAISERGQGREQYF; CDR3nt: TGTGCCATCAGTGAGAGGGGACAGGGTCGCGAGCAGTACTTC
abundance: NA; d_gene: NA; j_gene: TRBJ1-5; v_gene: TRBV7-2; CDR3aa: CASSLAGVGQPQHF; CDR3nt: TGTGCCAGCAGCTTAGCCGGGGTGGGTCAGCCCCAGCATTTT
abundance: few; d_gene: NA; j_gene: TRBJ1-5; v_gene: TRBV6-1; CDR3aa: CASSEVGRQPQHF; CDR3nt: TGTGCCAGCAGTGAAGTTGGGAGACAGCCCCAGCATTTT
abundance: NA; d_gene: TRBD2; j_gene: TRBJ2-2; v_gene: TRBV5-1; CDR3aa: CASSLGGSLSTGELFF; CDR3nt: TGCGCCAGCAGCTTGGGCGGGAGTCTCTCGACCGGGGAGCTGTTTTTT
abundance: NA; d_gene: TRBD1; j_gene: TRBJ1-2; v_gene: TRBV30; CDR3aa: CAWSGKGGVRGYTF; CDR3nt: TGTGCCTGGAGTGGGAAAGGGGGCGTGCGTGGCTACACCTTC
abundance: NA; d_gene: TRBD1; j_gene: TRBJ2-2; v_gene: TRBV6-5; CDR3aa: CASSYSGQLGPGELFF; CDR3nt: TGTGCCAGCAGTTACTCGGGACAGCTCGGTCCCGGGGAGCTGTTTTTT
abundance: NA; d_gene: NA; j_gene: TRBJ2-1; v_gene: TRBV21-1; CDR3aa: CASRPFYNGGRASEQFF; CDR3nt: TGTGCCAGCAGACCCTTTTATAATGGCGGGAGGGCGAGTGAGCAGTTCTTC
abundance: few; d_gene: TRBD1; j_gene: TRBJ2-7; v_gene: TRBV7-9; CDR3aa: CASSFYGQGAYEQYF; CDR3nt: TGTGCCAGCAGCTTCTACGGACAGGGAGCCTACGAGCAGTACTTC
abundance: once; d_gene: TRBD1; j_gene: TRBJ1-2; v_gene: TRBV15; CDR3aa: CATSTLGQHYGYTF; CDR3nt: TGTGCCACCAGCACCCTGGGACAGCACTATGGCTACACCTTC
abundance: NA; d_gene: NA; j_gene: TRBJ2-3; v_gene: TRBV6-2/TRBV6-3; CDR3aa: CASSAGRSTDTQYF; CDR3nt: TGTGCCAGCAGTGCGGGGAGGAGCACAGATACGCAGTATTTT
abundance: once; d_gene: TRBD2; j_gene: TRBJ2-7; v_gene: TRBV24-1; CDR3aa: CARGMEAGGPSPYEQYF; CDR3nt: TGTGCCAGGGGGATGGAAGCGGGAGGGCCCTCCCCCTACGAGCAGTACTTC
abundance: NA; d_gene: NA; j_gene: TRBJ1-2; v_gene: TRBV6-5; CDR3aa: CASSYSTDGGYTF; CDR3nt: TGTGCCAGCAGTTACTCGACCGATGGAGGGTACACCTTC
abundance: NA; d_gene: NA; j_gene: TRBJ1-4; v_gene: TRBV2; CDR3aa: CASRKNSFNEKLFF; CDR3nt: TGTGCCAGCCGTAAAAACAGTTTTAATGAAAAACTGTTTTTT
abundance: NA; d_gene: TRBD2; j_gene: TRBJ2-1; v_gene: TRBV28; CDR3aa: CASSLSGLAEGHEQFF; CDR3nt: TGTGCCAGCAGTTTATCGGGACTAGCGGAGGGGCATGAGCAGTTCTTC
abundance: NA; d_gene: TRBD2; j_gene: TRBJ2-1; v_gene: TRBV14; CDR3aa: CASSPPRGTSGSTYNEQFF; CDR3nt: TGTGCCAGCAGCCCCCCTCGGGGGACTAGCGGGAGTACCTACAATGAGCAGTTCTTC
abundance: few; d_gene: NA; j_gene: TRBJ1-5; v_gene: TRBV6-6; CDR3aa: CASSLSGSNQPQHF; CDR3nt: TGTGCCAGCAGCTTGTCAGGGAGCAATCAGCCCCAGCATTTT
abundance: NA; d_gene: TRBD2; j_gene: TRBJ2-1; v_gene: TRBV28; CDR3aa: CASSLWGTSGWGWQFF; CDR3nt: TGTGCCAGCAGTTTATGGGGGACTAGCGGCTGGGGGTGGCAGTTCTTC
abundance: NA; d_gene: TRBD1; j_gene: TRBJ1-5; v_gene: TRBV6-1; CDR3aa: CASSEEGTGRQPQHF; CDR3nt: TGTGCCAGCAGTGAAGAAGGGACAGGGCGTCAGCCCCAGCATTTT
abundance: once; d_gene: NA; j_gene: TRBJ2-7; v_gene: TRBV6-5; CDR3aa: CASSYSKRSWYEQYF; CDR3nt: TGTGCCAGCAGTTACTCGAAGCGGAGTTGGTACGAGCAGTACTTC
abundance: NA; d_gene: NA; j_gene: TRBJ2-1; v_gene: TRBV24-1; CDR3aa: CATSGGGGSSREQFF; CDR3nt: TGTGCCACCAGTGGGGGCGGTGGGTCGTCTAGAGAGCAGTTCTTC
abundance: few; d_gene: NA; j_gene: TRBJ2-7; v_gene: TRBV28; CDR3aa: CASTTGRTGWDF; CDR3nt: TGTGCCAGCACCACTGGAAGAACAGGCTGGGACTTC
abundance: NA; d_gene: NA; j_gene: TRBJ1-5; v_gene: TRBV29-1; CDR3aa: CSVEEGLGQPQHF; CDR3nt: TGCAGCGTTGAGGAGGGGTTAGGTCAGCCCCAGCATTTT
abundance: NA; d_gene: NA; j_gene: TRBJ2-2; v_gene: TRBV19; CDR3aa: CATKRLGQMNTGELFF; CDR3nt: TGTGCCACCAAGCGCCTGGGACAAATGAACACCGGGGAGCTGTTTTTT